The 12 T cell receptor beta chains presented below share a single source sample, sequenced in a study of cytomegalovirus exposure and HLA in healthy donors. Use of 60 Vbeta and 13 Jbeta primers characterized the PCR. Profiled with immunoSEQ multiplex PCR; TCRdb holds only in-frame clones, not every one. This listing includes tens of thousands of clones. The sample consisted of PBMCs. Receptors were obtained from a middle-aged man in good health and CMV-seropositive.

This chain connects TRBV4-3 to TRBJ1-1, with D uncertain. Looked up from germline, CDR1 is LGHNA and CDR2 is YSLEER. V was trimmed by 4 bases and J by 5 bases, leaving 14 bases between them. This CDR3 spans 14 amino acids. CDR3 in amino acids: CASSREPLSTEAFF. DNA for the CDR3: TGCGCCAGCAGCCGCGAACCTCTTTCGACTGAAGCTTTCTTT.

Concerning this clone itself: Sequence at one end of the junction differs from germline and may be a read error. This sample includes further DNA sequences coding for the same CDR3. V usage is TRBV5-1 and J usage is TRBJ1-1; 8 positions match TRBD1. CDR3 size: 15 residues. In germline, CDR1 is SGHRS, CDR2 YFSETQ. CDR3 in amino acids: CASSLLGQANTEAFF. Written as DNA, the CDR3 is TGCGCCAGCAGCTTGCTGGGACAGGCGAACACCGAAGCTTTCTTT. The complete variable domain, with remaining parts taken from reference TRBV5-1 and TRBJ1-1, reads KAGVTQTPRYLIKTRGQQVTLSCSPISGHRSVSWYQQTPGQGLQFLFEYFSETQRNKGNFPGRFSGRQFSNSRSEMNVSTLELGDSALYLCASSLLGQANTEAFFGQGTRLTVV.

The V call is TRBV12-2, the J call TRBJ1-5; the table's D call, TRBD1, has no DNA check behind it. TRBV12-2 is shown as a pseudogene. This CDR3 comprises 16 residues. CDR3 loop: CASRLATTGDNQPQHF. CDR3 nucleotide sequence: TGTGCAAGTCGCTTAGCGACGACAGGGGACAATCAGCCCCAGCATTTT.

The chain has TRBV4-3 and TRBJ1-3; D is ambiguous. The V end was cut by 0 bases, the J end by 5 bases, with 5 bases between. Germline loops: CDR1 LGHNA, CDR2 YSLEER. There are 13 residues in the CDR3. The chain's CDR3 is CASSQDLRNTIYF. As DNA, the CDR3 is TGCGCCAGCAGCCAAGATCTTCGAAACACCATATATTTT.

This chain links TRBV4-3 with TRBJ2-7, with TRBD2 matching 7 bases. Germline V CDR1 and CDR2: LGHNA, YSLEER. The CDR3 sequence is 18 residues long. V lost 0 bases to trimming and J lost 7 bases; unmatched junction nucleotides: 18. Here the CDR3 reads CASSQDTRGWTYSGEQYF. In DNA form, the CDR3 reads TGCGCCAGCAGCCAAGATACGCGGGGGTGGACCTATTCGGGGGAGCAGTACTTC.

The V gene is TRBV7-8, the J gene TRBJ1-2; D might be TRBD1 (6 bases). The CDR3 is made up of 16 amino acids. CDR1 and CDR2 from the germline V gene are SGHVS and FQNEAQ. V gave up 1 base and J gave up 4 bases, with 16 bases separating them. The CDR3 DNA sequence: TGTGCCAGCAGCTTAGAATCCGGGGGGGCGAGCTATGGCTACACCTTC. It translates to CASSLESGGASYGYTF.

This chain links TRBV5-1 with TRBJ1-5; D gene uncertain. Germline assignment: CDR1 SGHRS and CDR2 YFSETQ. The CDR3 runs 14 residues. Trimming removed 0 bases at V and 3 bases at J, with 7 bases between. The CDR3 protein is CASSLGSINQPQHF. The CDR3 coding sequence is TGCGCCAGCAGCTTGGGTAGCATCAATCAGCCCCAGCATTTT. Full variable domain (missing parts from reference TRBV5-1 and TRBJ1-5): KAGVTQTPRYLIKTRGQQVTLSCSPISGHRSVSWYQQTPGQGLQFLFEYFSETQRNKGNFPGRFSGRQFSNSRSEMNVSTLELGDSALYLCASSLGSINQPQHFGDGTRLSIL.

This sequence joins TRBV2 and TRBJ2-7; 8 nucleotides line up with TRBD2. This CDR3 has 14 amino acids. The V gene end was trimmed by 10 bases and the J gene end by 7 bases; junction bases not matched to a gene: 15. Germline-derived CDR1 and CDR2 are SNHLY and FYNNEI. CDR3 nucleotide sequence: TGTGCCACCTTACGGGGACTAGGGGCTAGGGAGCAGTACTTC. Encoded protein: CATLRGLGAREQYF.

The chain carries TRBV12-5 and TRBJ1-3, with TRBD1 as a possible D gene (6 bases). The CDR3 consists of 15 residues. V was trimmed by 7 bases and J by 4 bases, leaving 17 bases between them. Per the germline V gene, CDR1 is LGHNT and CDR2 is FRNRAP. Written as DNA, the CDR3 is TGTGCTAGTGTTGGAGACAGGCTGAGCGGAAACACCATATATTTT. This translates into CASVGDRLSGNTIYF.

The chain carries TRBV6-5 and TRBJ2-1, with a weak D call TRBD2 (6 bases). Germline assignment: CDR1 MNHEY and CDR2 SVGAGI. V was shortened by 2 bases and J by 10 bases, with 9 bases between the two germline ends. The CDR3 contains 12 residues. This chain's CDR3 is CASSYQGGEQFF. CDR3 sequence (DNA): TGTGCCAGCAGTTACCAGGGAGGCGAGCAGTTCTTC.

This chain uses TRBV7-9 with TRBJ1-2, with TRBD1 as a possible D gene (5 bases). Germline CDR1 SEHNR, CDR2 FQNEAQ (reference sequence). The ends were cut back, 4 bases at V and 4 bases at J, with 7 bases in the middle. CDR3 length: 12 residues. The DNA of the CDR3 is TGTGCCAGCAGCTGGGGCCGCTATGGCTACACCTTC. Its protein product is CASSWGRYGYTF.

The rearrangement joins TRBV7-9 to TRBJ2-4, with 8 bases identical to TRBD1. The CDR3 consists of 15 residues. V shed 4 bases, J shed 1 base, and the junction held 3 bases outside the gene matches. CDR1 is SEHNR, CDR2 FQNEAQ, per germline (reference sequence). CDR3 bases: TGTGCCAGCAGCTCAGGGGGCGCCGCCAAAAACATTCAGTACTTC. Its translation is CASSSGGAAKNIQYF. Drawing the rest from reference TRBV7-9 and TRBJ2-4, the complete variable domain is DTGVSQNPRHKITKRGQNVTFRCDPISEHNRLYWYRQTLGQGPEFLTYFQNEAQLEKSRLLSDRFSAERPKGSFSTLEIQRTEQGDSAMYLCASSSGGAAKNIQYFGAGTRLSVL.